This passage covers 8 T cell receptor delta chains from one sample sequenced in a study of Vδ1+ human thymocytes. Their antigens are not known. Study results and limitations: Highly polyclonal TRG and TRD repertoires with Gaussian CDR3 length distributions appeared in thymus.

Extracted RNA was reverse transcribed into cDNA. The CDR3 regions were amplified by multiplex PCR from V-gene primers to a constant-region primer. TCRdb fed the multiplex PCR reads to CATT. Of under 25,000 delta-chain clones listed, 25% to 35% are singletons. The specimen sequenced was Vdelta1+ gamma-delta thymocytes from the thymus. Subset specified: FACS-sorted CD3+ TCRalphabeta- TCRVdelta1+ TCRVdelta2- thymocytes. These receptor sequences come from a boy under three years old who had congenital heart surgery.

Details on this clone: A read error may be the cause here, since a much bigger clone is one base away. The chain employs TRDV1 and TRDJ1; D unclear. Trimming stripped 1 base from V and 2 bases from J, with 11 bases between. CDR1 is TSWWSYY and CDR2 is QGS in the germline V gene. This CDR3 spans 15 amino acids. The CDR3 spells CALGEHSSDTDKLIF. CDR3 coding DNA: TGTGCTCTTGGGGAACACTCATCCGATACCGATAAACTCATCTTT.

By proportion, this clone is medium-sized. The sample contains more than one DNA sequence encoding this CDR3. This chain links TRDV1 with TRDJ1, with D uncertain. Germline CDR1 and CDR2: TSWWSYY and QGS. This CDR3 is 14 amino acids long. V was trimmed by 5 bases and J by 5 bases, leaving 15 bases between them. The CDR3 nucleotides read TGTGCTCTTGGGTCTCGATCGGTCGGAGATAAACTCATCTTT. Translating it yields CALGSRSVGDKLIF.

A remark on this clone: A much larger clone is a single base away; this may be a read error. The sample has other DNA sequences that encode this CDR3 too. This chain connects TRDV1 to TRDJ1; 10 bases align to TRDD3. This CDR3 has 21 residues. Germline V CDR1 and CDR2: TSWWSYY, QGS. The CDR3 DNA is TGTGCTCTTGGGGAATCCACTAGGGGCTACTGGGGGATCGGCAACACCGACAAACTCATCTTT. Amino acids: CALGESTRGYWGIGNTDKLIF.

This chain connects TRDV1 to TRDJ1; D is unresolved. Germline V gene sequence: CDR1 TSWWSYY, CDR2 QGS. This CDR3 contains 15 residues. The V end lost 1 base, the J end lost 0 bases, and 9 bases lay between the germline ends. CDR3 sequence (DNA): TGTGCTCTTGGGGAACGCCCCTTTTACACCGATAAACTCATCTTT. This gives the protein CALGERPFYTDKLIF.

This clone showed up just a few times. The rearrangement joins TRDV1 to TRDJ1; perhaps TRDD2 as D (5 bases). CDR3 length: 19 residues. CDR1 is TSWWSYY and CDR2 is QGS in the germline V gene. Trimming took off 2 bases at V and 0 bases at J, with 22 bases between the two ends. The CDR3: CALGEGRPPAYSYTDKLIF. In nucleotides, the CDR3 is TGTGCTCTTGGGGAAGGTAGGCCCCCGGCCTACTCGTACACCGATAAACTCATCTTT.

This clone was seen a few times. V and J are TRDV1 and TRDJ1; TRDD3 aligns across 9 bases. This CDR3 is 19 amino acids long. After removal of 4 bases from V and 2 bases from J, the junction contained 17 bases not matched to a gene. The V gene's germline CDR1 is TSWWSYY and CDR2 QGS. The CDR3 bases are TGTGCTCTTGGGGCCCCCTTCCTCGGGGATACGCACAGGACCGATAAACTCATCTTT. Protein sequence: CALGAPFLGDTHRTDKLIF.

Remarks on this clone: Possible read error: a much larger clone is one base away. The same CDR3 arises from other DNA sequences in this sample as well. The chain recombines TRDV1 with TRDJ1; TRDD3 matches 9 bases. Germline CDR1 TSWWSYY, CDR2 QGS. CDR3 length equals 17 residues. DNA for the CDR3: TGTGCTCTTGGGGAACTCCTACTGGGGGACCACACAGATAAACTCATCTTT. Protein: CALGELLLGDHTDKLIF.

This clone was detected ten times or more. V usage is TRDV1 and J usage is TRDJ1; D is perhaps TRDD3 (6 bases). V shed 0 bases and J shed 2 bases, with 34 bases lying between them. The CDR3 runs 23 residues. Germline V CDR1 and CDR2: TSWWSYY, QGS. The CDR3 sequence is CALGELRGGSRQLGVAFTDKLIF. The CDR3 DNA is TGTGCTCTTGGGGAACTAAGAGGAGGCTCCCGCCAACTGGGTGTAGCGTTTACCGATAAACTCATCTTT.